This T cell receptor beta chain was observed in a study of cytomegalovirus exposure and HLA in healthy donors. Background on the study: The approximately 700 first-cohort repertoires shared a platform with the 130 or so validation repertoires, as reported in a later analysis.

General study points: A few CMV-associated chains proved CMV antigen-specific in vitro.

On this clone: No antigen is known for it.

Trimming stripped 1 base from V and 1 base from J, with 12 bases between. Germline V gene sequence: CDR1 SGHVS, CDR2 FNYEAQ. The CDR3 is made up of 16 amino acids. The assay was immunoSEQ multiplex PCR, and TCRdb's table has in-frame clones only and misses some. This sample has 250,000 to 300,000 clones, with about 86% found just once. This sequence originates from a woman aged 18-35 years in good health and CMV-seronegative. Sample: PBMCs. The rearrangement uses TRBV7-6 and TRBJ2-3, with TRBD1 as a possible D gene (5 bases). CDR3 nucleotide sequence: TGTGCCAGCAGCTTAGTCGTGGGGCCACGCACAGATACGCAGTATTTT. This translates into CASSLVVGPRTDTQYF.